Listed below are T cell receptor beta chains from one sample, sequenced in a study of cytomegalovirus exposure and HLA in healthy donors. Method: immunoSEQ multiplex PCR; TCRdb's copy keeps in-frame clones and lacks some. The data show some 200,000 clones, with roughly 70% seen just once and approximately 2.5% held by the top ten. The source material was PBMCs. Receptors were obtained from a man aged 40-55 years in good health and CMV-seropositive. Both conserved end residues are part of each CDR3. A D gene is named only where the DNA matches it firmly. Some rows mark clone size as missing; the rest say once, few, many or name a class of expanded clone.

j_call	d_call	v_call	cdr3_length	clone_size	cdr3_aa	cdr3_nt
TRBJ1-1	TRBD1	TRBV5-1	15	-	CASRVTGADNTEAFF	TGCGCCAGCAGGGTGACAGGGGCCGATAACACTGAAGCTTTCTTT
TRBJ2-7	-	TRBV15	13	-	CATSRRGTYEQYF	TGTGCCACCAGCCGGCGCGGAACCTACGAGCAGTACTTC
TRBJ2-1	TRBD2	TRBV28	16	-	CASSLWASGGYNEQFF	TGTGCCAGCAGTTTATGGGCTAGCGGGGGGTACAATGAGCAGTTCTTC
TRBJ1-2	-	TRBV7-8	13	-	CASSFGAETGYTF	TGTGCCAGCAGCTTTGGGGCGGAGACTGGCTACACCTTC
TRBJ1-5	TRBD1	TRBV6-5	15	-	CATSQGGLGNQPQHF	TGTGCCACCTCCCAAGGGGGCTTGGGCAATCAGCCCCAGCATTTT
TRBJ2-1	-	TRBV7-9	17	-	CASSLVPDLSSYNEQFF	TGTGCCAGCAGCTTAGTGCCGGACTTGAGCTCCTACAATGAGCAGTTCTTC
TRBJ1-4	-	TRBV18	14	-	CASSPDRSNEKLFF	TGTGCCAGCTCGCCCGACAGGAGTAATGAAAAACTGTTTTTT
TRBJ2-1	-	TRBV6-6	16	-	CASSYSKRLEGNEQFF	TGTGCCAGCAGTTACTCAAAGAGACTAGAGGGCAATGAGCAGTTCTTC
TRBJ1-2	-	TRBV5-6	14	-	CASSVNVRGYGYTF	TGTGCCAGCAGCGTAAATGTTAGGGGCTATGGCTACACCTTC
TRBJ2-1	TRBD2	TRBV4-1	18	-	CASSQGAQAGDSYNEQFF	TGCGCCAGCAGCCAAGGAGCGCAGGCGGGGGATTCCTACAATGAGCAGTTCTTC
TRBJ2-3	-	TRBV6-1	12	few	CASSSDTDTQYF	TGTGCCAGCAGTTCAGACACAGATACGCAGTATTTT
TRBJ2-1	TRBD1	TRBV7-2	15	-	CASSKDRGAYNEQFF	TGTGCCAGCAGCAAGGACAGGGGGGCTTACAATGAGCAGTTCTTC
TRBJ1-3	TRBD1	TRBV10-3	14	-	CAITQGQTGNTIYF	TGTGCCATCACTCAGGGACAGACTGGAAACACCATATATTTT
TRBJ1-1	-	TRBV27	11	-	CASSSGGEAFF	TGTGCCAGCAGTTCCGGGGGTGAAGCTTTCTTT
TRBJ1-1	-	TRBV18	16	-	CASSLSGPGKLAEAFF	TGTGCCAGCTCACTCTCCGGACCAGGGAAGTTGGCTGAAGCTTTCTTT
TRBJ2-7	TRBD1	TRBV7-3	15	-	CASGGQGRWNHEQYF	TGTGCCAGCGGTGGACAGGGGAGGTGGAACCACGAGCAGTACTTC
TRBJ1-1	TRBD1	TRBV6-5	15	-	CASTRGAGMNTEAFF	TGTGCCAGCACCAGGGGGGCAGGTATGAACACTGAAGCTTTCTTT
TRBJ2-1	-	TRBV5-1	16	-	CASSLGGGGPYNEQFF	TGCGCCAGCAGCTTGGGCGGCGGGGGCCCTTACAATGAGCAGTTCTTC
TRBJ1-2	-	TRBV6-5	13	-	CASSEQVEARYTF	TGTGCCAGCAGTGAACAGGTTGAAGCCCGCTACACCTTC
TRBJ2-3	-	TRBV5-1	15	-	CASSLRGTDTDTQYF	TGCGCCAGCAGCTTGCGGGGGACTGACACAGATACGCAGTATTTT
TRBJ2-2	-	TRBV29-1	13	-	CSVNSRNTGELFF	TGCAGCGTTAATTCCAGGAACACCGGGGAGCTGTTTTTT
TRBJ1-4	TRBD1	TRBV27	21	few	CASSLCNRVREGARGNEKLFF	TGTGCCAGCAGTTTATGTAACAGGGTCCGCGAGGGGGCGAGGGGTAATGAAAAACTGTTTTTT
TRBJ2-7	TRBD1	TRBV2	15	-	CASSTNRGRLYEQYF	TGTGCCAGCAGTACGAACAGGGGGCGACTATACGAGCAGTACTTC
TRBJ1-5	-	TRBV6-6	13	-	CASNRYSNQPQHF	TGTGCCAGCAACAGGTATAGCAATCAGCCCCAGCATTTT
TRBJ2-1	TRBD2	TRBV7-8	15	-	CASSSSSGGAGEQFF	TGTGCCAGCAGCTCATCTAGCGGGGGGGCCGGAGAGCAGTTCTTC
TRBJ1-5	TRBD1	TRBV12-5	15	few	CASGQGQGANQPQHF	TGTGCTAGTGGACAGGGACAGGGGGCCAATCAGCCCCAGCATTTT
TRBJ1-2	TRBD1	TRBV6-1	17	-	CASSEDPGQGAYYGYTF	TGTGCCAGCAGTGAAGATCCGGGACAGGGGGCTTACTATGGCTACACCTTC
TRBJ2-6	-	TRBV27	15	-	CASSPPGTGANVLTF	TGTGCCAGCAGCCCTCCGGGGACTGGGGCCAACGTCCTGACTTTC
TRBJ2-7	TRBD1	TRBV27	16	few	CASSFLGTGGTYEQYF	TGTGCCAGCAGTTTCCTAGGGACAGGGGGTACCTACGAGCAGTACTTC
TRBJ2-5	TRBD2	TRBV5-1	14	-	CASSLRTSLETQYF	TGCGCCAGCAGCCTACGGACTAGCTTAGAGACCCAGTACTTC
TRBJ2-5	-	TRBV7-9	11	once	CASSPGETQYF	TGTGCCAGCAGCCCGGGGGAGACCCAGTACTTC
TRBJ1-5	-	TRBV5-5	16	few	CASSRMGGDSNQPQHF	TGTGCCAGCAGCCGGATGGGGGGTGACAGCAATCAGCCCCAGCATTTT
TRBJ2-1	TRBD2	TRBV5-1	15	-	CASSLGAGGPVEQFF	TGCGCCAGCAGCTTAGGGGCGGGGGGGCCTGTTGAGCAGTTCTTC
TRBJ2-2	TRBD1	TRBV15	17	-	CATSKDRVRTNTGELFF	TGTGCCACCTCCAAGGACAGGGTGCGGACGAACACCGGGGAGCTGTTTTTT
TRBJ2-1	TRBD1	TRBV25-1	14	-	CASRRTGVSNEQFF	TGTGCCAGCCGTCGGACAGGGGTATCAAATGAGCAGTTCTTC
TRBJ1-2	TRBD1	TRBV5-1	13	-	CASSSSDRVGYTF	TGCGCCAGCAGCTCATCCGACAGGGTCGGCTACACCTTC
TRBJ1-4	TRBD1	TRBV5-1	15	-	CASSLGQGAFEKLFF	TGCGCCAGCAGCTTGGGACAGGGGGCTTTTGAAAAACTGTTTTTT
TRBJ2-7	TRBD2	TRBV7-8	15	-	CASSLLAGGLGEQYF	TGTGCCAGCAGCTTACTCGCGGGGGGGCTAGGCGAGCAGTACTTC
TRBJ1-1	TRBD1	TRBV28	15	-	CASSLRDRPFWEAFF	TGTGCCAGCAGCCTACGGGACAGACCGTTCTGGGAAGCTTTCTTT
TRBJ1-6	TRBD1	TRBV29-1	14	-	CSVRTGTINSPLHF	TGCAGCGTCCGGACAGGGACTATTAATTCACCCCTCCACTTT
TRBJ2-5	TRBD1	TRBV6-1	14	-	CASRGTGRRETQYF	TGTGCCAGCAGGGGGACAGGGCGTAGGGAGACCCAGTACTTC
TRBJ1-1	-	TRBV6-1	15	few	CASSEATTGQTEAFF	TGTGCCAGCAGTGAAGCGACTACAGGGCAGACTGAAGCTTTCTTT
TRBJ2-7	-	TRBV5-6	16	-	CASTSSWGVLSYEQYF	TGTGCCAGCACAAGTAGTTGGGGAGTCCTCTCCTACGAGCAGTACTTC
TRBJ2-1	-	TRBV28	12	-	CASRFDSLRQFF	TGTGCCAGCAGATTCGACAGTCTTCGGCAGTTCTTC
TRBJ1-2	TRBD1	TRBV9	15	-	CASSVGQGANYGYTF	TGTGCCAGCAGCGTAGGTCAGGGGGCGAACTATGGCTACACCTTC
TRBJ2-2	-	TRBV2	12	-	CASSQGAWELFF	TGTGCCAGCAGCCAAGGGGCGTGGGAGCTGTTTTTT
TRBJ1-1	-	TRBV7-9	12	few	CASRQGIGEAFF	TGTGCCAGCAGGCAGGGAATCGGAGAAGCTTTCTTT
TRBJ1-5	-	TRBV28	14	-	CASSPGFHNQPQHF	TGTGCCAGCAGCCCAGGTTTCCACAATCAGCCCCAGCATTTT
TRBJ1-2	TRBD1	TRBV6-5	13	-	CASRSGGIYGYTF	TGTGCCAGCAGGTCAGGGGGAATCTATGGCTACACCTTC
TRBJ2-7	-	TRBV28	17	-	CASKTPDSESFGGEQYF	TGTGCCAGCAAAACCCCTGACTCGGAGTCCTTCGGGGGTGAGCAGTACTTC
TRBJ2-3	-	TRBV19	13	once	CASSRDITDTQYF	TGTGCCAGTAGTCGGGACATCACAGATACGCAGTATTTT
TRBJ2-5	-	TRBV2	15	-	CASSHRGGGTETQYF	TGTGCCAGCAGTCATCGAGGGGGTGGTACAGAGACCCAGTACTTC
TRBJ1-2	TRBD1	TRBV6-1	13	-	CASSWDRNYGYTF	TGTGCCAGCAGCTGGGACAGGAACTATGGCTACACCTTC
TRBJ1-1	-	TRBV5-6	15	-	CASSLHDKLNTEAFF	TGTGCCAGCAGCCTACATGACAAGTTGAACACTGAAGCTTTCTTT
TRBJ1-5	-	TRBV4-2	16	-	CASSQDFTGTNQPQHF	TGTGCCAGCAGCCAAGATTTCACAGGGACCAATCAGCCCCAGCATTTT